This T cell receptor (beta chain) was sequenced in a study of shared clonotypes between healthy human individuals. The donors were all Caucasian adults (living in Nashville, Tennessee). Generated by immunoSEQ multiplex PCR, the TCRdb table keeps only in-frame clones and is missing some. The sample has about 2.3 million clones, roughly 93% seen once. The CDR3 is made up of 15 amino acids. In germline, CDR1 is MDHEN, CDR2 SYDVKM. Trimming removed 6 bases from V and 3 bases from J, with 15 bases in between. This sequence was found in a man aged 18 to 35 in good health. Some clones in this sample may be carry-over from other donors' samples. The source material was naive CD4+ T cells from PBMCs. The subset: CD45RA+ positively selected. The chain is built from TRBV28 and TRBJ1-5; possibly TRBD1 for D (6 bases). In DNA form, the CDR3 reads TGTGCCAGCAGACCGGGACAACTCTACAATCAGCCCCAGCATTTT. This encodes CASRPGQLYNQPQHF.